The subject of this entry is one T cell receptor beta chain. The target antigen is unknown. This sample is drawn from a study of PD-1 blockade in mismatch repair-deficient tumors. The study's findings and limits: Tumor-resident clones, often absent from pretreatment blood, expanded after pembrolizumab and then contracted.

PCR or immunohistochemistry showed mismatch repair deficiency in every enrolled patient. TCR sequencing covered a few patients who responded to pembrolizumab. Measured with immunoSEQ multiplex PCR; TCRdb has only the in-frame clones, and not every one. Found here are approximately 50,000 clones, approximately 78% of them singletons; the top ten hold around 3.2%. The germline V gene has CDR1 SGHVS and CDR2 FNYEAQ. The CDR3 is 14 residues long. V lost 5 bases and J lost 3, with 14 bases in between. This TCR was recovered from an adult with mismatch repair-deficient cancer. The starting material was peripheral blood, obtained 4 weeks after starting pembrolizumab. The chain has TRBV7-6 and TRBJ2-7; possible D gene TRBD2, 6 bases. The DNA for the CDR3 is TGTGCCAGCAGCCCGCGGGACGGGAACTACGAGCAGTACTTC. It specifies CASSPRDGNYEQYF.